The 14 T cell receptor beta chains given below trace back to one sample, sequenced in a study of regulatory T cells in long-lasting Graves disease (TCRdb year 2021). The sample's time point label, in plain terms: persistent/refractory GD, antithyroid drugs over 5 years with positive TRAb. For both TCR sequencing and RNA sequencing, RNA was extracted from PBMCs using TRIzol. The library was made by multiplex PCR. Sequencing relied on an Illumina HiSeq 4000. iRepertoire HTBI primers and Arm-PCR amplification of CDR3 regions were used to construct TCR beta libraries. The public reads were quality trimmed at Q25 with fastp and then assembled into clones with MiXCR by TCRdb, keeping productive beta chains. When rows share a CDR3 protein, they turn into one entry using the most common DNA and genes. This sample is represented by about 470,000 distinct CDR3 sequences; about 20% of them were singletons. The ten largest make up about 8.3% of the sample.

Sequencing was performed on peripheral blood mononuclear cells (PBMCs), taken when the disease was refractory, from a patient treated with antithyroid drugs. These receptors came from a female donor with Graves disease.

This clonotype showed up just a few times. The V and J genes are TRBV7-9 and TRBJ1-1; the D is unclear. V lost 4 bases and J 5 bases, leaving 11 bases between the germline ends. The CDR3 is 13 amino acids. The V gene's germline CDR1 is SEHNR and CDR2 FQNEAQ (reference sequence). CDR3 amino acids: CASSSAGGTEAFF. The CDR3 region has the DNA TGTGCCAGCAGCTCCGCGGGTGGAACTGAAGCTTTCTTT.

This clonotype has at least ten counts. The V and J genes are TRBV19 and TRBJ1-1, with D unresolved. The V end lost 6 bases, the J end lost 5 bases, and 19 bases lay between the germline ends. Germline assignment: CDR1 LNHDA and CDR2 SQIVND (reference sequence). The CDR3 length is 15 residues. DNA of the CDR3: TGTGCCAGTAGCCCCTTAACCTCCTTACGGACTGAAGCTTTCTTT. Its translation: CASSPLTSLRTEAFF.

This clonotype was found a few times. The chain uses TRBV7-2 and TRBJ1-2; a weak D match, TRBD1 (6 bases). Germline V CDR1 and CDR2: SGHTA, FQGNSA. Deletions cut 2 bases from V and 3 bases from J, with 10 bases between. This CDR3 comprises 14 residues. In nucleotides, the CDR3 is TGTGCCAGCAGCTTATTTCCAGGGGACTATGGCTACACCTTC. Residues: CASSLFPGDYGYTF.

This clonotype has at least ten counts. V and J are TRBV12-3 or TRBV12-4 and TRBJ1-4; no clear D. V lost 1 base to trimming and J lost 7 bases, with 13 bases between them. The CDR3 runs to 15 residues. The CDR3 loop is CASSLGLGSGEKLFF. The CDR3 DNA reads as TGTGCCAGCAGTTTAGGTTTAGGGTCCGGTGAAAAACTGTTTTTT.

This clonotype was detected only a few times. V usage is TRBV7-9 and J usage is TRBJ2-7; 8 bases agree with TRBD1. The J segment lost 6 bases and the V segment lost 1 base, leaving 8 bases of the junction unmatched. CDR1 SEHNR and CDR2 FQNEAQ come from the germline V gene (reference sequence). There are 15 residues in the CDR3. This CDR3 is CASSLEDRGLVEQYF. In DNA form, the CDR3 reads TGTGCCAGCAGCTTAGAAGACAGGGGCTTGGTCGAGCAGTACTTC.

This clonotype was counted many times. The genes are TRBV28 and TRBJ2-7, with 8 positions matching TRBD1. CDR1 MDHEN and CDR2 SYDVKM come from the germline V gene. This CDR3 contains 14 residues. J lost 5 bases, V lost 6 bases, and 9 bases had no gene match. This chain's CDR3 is CASRSDREPNEQYF. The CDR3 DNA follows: TGTGCCAGCAGGTCGGACAGGGAACCGAACGAGCAGTACTTC. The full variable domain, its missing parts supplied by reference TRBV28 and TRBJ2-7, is DVKVTQSSRYLVKRTGEKVFLECVQDMDHENMFWYRQDPGLGLRLIYFSYDVKMKEKGDIPEGYSVSREKKERFSLILESASTNQTSMYLCASRSDREPNEQYFGPGTRLTVT.

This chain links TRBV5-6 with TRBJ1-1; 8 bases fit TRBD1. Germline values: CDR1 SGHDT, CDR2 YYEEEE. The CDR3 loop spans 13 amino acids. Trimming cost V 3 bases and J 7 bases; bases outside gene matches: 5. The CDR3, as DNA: TGTGCCAGCAGCTACGGACAGGGTGGTGAAGCTTTCTTT. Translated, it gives CASSYGQGGEAFF.

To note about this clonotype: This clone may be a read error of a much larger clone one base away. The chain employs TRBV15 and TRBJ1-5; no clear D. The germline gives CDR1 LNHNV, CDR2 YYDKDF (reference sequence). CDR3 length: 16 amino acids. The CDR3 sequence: CATGRDSSLHNQPQHF. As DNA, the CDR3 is TGTGCCACCGGCAGAGATTCTAGTCTGCACAATCAGCCCCAGCATTTT.

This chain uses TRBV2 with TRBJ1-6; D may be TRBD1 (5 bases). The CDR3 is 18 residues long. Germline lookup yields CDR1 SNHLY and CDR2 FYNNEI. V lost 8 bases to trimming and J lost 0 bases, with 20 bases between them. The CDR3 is CASSVSGPTVSYNSPLHF. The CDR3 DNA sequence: TGTGCCAGCTCTGTGTCGGGACCCACGGTCTCCTATAATTCACCCCTCCACTTT.

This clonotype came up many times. The CDR3 DNA sequence: TGCAGTGCTAGAAGGACTAGCGGGAGCTCTTACGAGCAGTACTTC. This translates into CSARRTSGSSYEQYF. The gene calls are TRBV20-1 and TRBJ2-7; the match to TRBD2 covers 13 bases. The V and J ends lost 2 bases and 4 bases, in that order; junction bases with no gene match: 5. This CDR3 contains 15 residues. Germline V lookup: CDR1 DFQATT, CDR2 SNEGSKA (reference sequence).

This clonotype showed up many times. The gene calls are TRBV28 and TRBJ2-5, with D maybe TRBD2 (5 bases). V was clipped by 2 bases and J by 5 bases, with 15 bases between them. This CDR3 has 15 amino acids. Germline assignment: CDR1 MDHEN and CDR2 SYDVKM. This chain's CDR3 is CASSLGLQAQETQYF. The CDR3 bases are TGTGCCAGCAGTTTAGGACTCCAGGCGCAGGAGACCCAGTACTTC.

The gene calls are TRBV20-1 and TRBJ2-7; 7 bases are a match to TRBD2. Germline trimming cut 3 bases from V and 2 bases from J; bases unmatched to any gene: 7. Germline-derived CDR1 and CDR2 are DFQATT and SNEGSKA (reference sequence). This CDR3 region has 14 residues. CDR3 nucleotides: TGCAGTGCTAGTTGGTGGGAGGGAGCCTACGAGCAGTACTTC. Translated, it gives CSASWWEGAYEQYF.

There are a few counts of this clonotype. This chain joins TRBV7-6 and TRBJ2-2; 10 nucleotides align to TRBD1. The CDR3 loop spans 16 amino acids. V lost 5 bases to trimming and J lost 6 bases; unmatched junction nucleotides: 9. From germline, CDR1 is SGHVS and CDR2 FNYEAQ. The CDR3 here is CASSLGTGAMAGELFF. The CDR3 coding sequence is TGTGCCAGCAGCCTGGGGACAGGGGCTATGGCCGGGGAGCTGTTTTTT.

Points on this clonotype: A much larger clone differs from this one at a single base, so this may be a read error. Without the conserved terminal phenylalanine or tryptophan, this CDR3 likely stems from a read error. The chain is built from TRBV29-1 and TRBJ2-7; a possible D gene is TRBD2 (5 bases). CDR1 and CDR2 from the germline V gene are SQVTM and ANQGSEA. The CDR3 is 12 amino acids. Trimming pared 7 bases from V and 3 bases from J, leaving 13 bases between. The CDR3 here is CSAGLGGYEQYL. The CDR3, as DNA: TGCAGCGCCGGACTGGGTGGCTACGAGCAGTACCTC.